This T cell receptor (beta chain) was identified during a study of control samples from healthy donors and cancer patients. This table comes from immunoSEQ multiplex PCR, and its TCRdb copy is limited to in-frame clones, with some not included. This table holds 95,000 to 150,000 clones, about nine tenths found once. The sequence was obtained from a man in his forties in good health. The specimen sequenced was blood.

CDR3 sequence (DNA): TGTGCCAGCAGTAGCAGGGGGAATGAAAAACTGTTTTTT. It yields the protein CASSSRGNEKLFF. The V gene is TRBV12-3 or TRBV12-4, the J gene TRBJ1-4; 7 nucleotides align to TRBD1. V was pared by 5 bases and J by 5 bases, with 2 bases of the junction left unmatched. The CDR3 totals 13 residues.